This T cell receptor beta chain was identified during a study of control samples from healthy donors and cancer patients. V was trimmed by 2 bases and J by 5 bases, leaving 21 bases between them. CDR1 is MNHGY and CDR2 is SAAAGT in the germline V gene. The CDR3 spans 17 residues. Here immunoSEQ multiplex PCR was the method, and the copy in TCRdb shows in-frame clones only, minus some. The sample gives about 70,000 clones, around four fifths of which show up once; about 3% is in the top ten. The chain recombines TRBV6-8 with TRBJ1-2; TRBD1 might be the D (6 bases). Specimen: PBMCs. The receptor comes from a woman aged 45 to 65 with lung cancer. The CDR3 is CASSYPRDTSRTYGYTF. CDR3 DNA sequence: TGTGCCAGCAGTTACCCCCGGGACACTTCTAGGACGTATGGCTACACCTTC.